The following is a TCR beta chain sequence with its context. Data came from immunoSEQ multiplex PCR; TCRdb stores just in-frame clones and leaves some out. The table records about 160,000 clones, around nine tenths of them present only once. These data are taken from a study of blood T cell repertoires in COVID-19. CDR1 SNHLY and CDR2 FYNNEI come from the germline V gene. This CDR3 comprises 13 residues. The V end lost 6 bases, the J end lost 5 bases, and 11 bases lay between the germline ends. Sequenced material: peripheral blood. The TCR sequence derives from a woman in her 70s with COVID-19, enrolled during active disease. The chain recombines TRBV2 with TRBJ2-4; TRBD1 might be the D (5 bases). CDR3 bases: TGTGCCAGCAGGGAGACAGAACAAAACATTCAGTACTTC. As protein: CASRETEQNIQYF.